This is a list of T cell receptor beta chains from one sample in a study of cytomegalovirus exposure and HLA in healthy donors. Profiling relied on immunoSEQ multiplex PCR, and the TCRdb table lists in-frame clones only, not all of them. The sample totals 130,000 or so clones. Sequencing input: PBMCs. These receptor sequences come from a woman aged 40 to 55 in good health and CMV-seronegative. Both conserved end residues are part of each CDR3. The order of the fields is D gene, J gene, V gene, CDR3 protein. D genes are given only for firm matches.

TRBD2	TRBJ2-6	TRBV9	CASGRAPSSGANVLTF
.	TRBJ1-2	TRBV19	CASSSPALGGRWQGYTF
TRBD1	TRBJ2-1	TRBV7-3	CASSLYVQGYNEQFF
.	TRBJ2-2	TRBV14	CASSPRLVTGELFF
.	TRBJ2-3	TRBV4-2	CASSRVPNTQYF
.	TRBJ1-2	TRBV29-1	CSVEPNLRSRNYGYTF
TRBD2	TRBJ2-4	TRBV27	CASSLSLPAGGNIQYF
.	TRBJ1-6	TRBV6-6	CASSYGDKRNSPLHF
TRBD2	TRBJ2-3	TRBV2	CASSYSGGADTQYF
TRBD1	TRBJ1-1	TRBV9	CASSVTHNDRGGEAFF
.	TRBJ1-2	TRBV6-5	CASSALGGNAYGYTF
.	TRBJ1-1	TRBV7-8	CASSLLGENTEAFF
.	TRBJ2-3	TRBV6-5	CASSYARSTDTQYF
TRBD2	TRBJ2-3	TRBV19	CASSPPSGGTDTQYF
.	TRBJ1-4	TRBV5-3	CARSLQVRLLVRKLFF
.	TRBJ2-7	TRBV10-3	CAIRQGPYEQYF
.	TRBJ1-6	TRBV6-4	CASNPGTPNSPLHF
TRBD1	TRBJ2-1	TRBV6-5	CASSYPDRDEQFF